This T cell receptor (beta chain) was recovered during a study of blood T cell repertoires in COVID-19. Background on the study: The United States, Italy and Spain were the sources of the acute and convalescent COVID-19 samples. Sources were T cells, B-cell-depleted T cells, or PBMCs; the material itself was cDNA or gDNA.

Germline-derived CDR1 and CDR2 are KGHDR and SFDVKD. CDR3 length equals 15 residues. V lost 3 bases, J lost 8 bases, and 9 bases stayed unmatched. Authors' processing steps: Reference gene primer amplification gave estimated nucleated cell counts. Produced via immunoSEQ multiplex PCR; TCRdb's table is partial and in-frame only. Clone size and V and J calls were adopted from that table, with D and trimming inferred from the DNA. The sample lists approximately 470,000 clones; 70% to 90% were seen once. The chain combines TRBV24-1 with TRBJ1-2, with 9 bases lining up with TRBD1. The specimen sequenced was peripheral blood. The source is a human donor in a cohort sampled during active COVID-19. In DNA form, the CDR3 reads TGTGCCACCAGTGATCCCCAATGGGACAGGGACGGCTACACCTTC. It codes for CATSDPQWDRDGYTF.